One and the same sample provided the 21 T cell receptor beta chains below, sequenced in a study of metastatic and nonmetastatic thyroid tumors. TCRdb used MiXCR to call clones anew from the PCR reads. Here the sample spans about 33,000 clones, around 15% being singletons. All patients reached thyroid surgery having received no treatment beforehand. The sequencing input was blood. The receptors originated from a female donor with papillary thyroid cancer or a benign thyroid nodule (not recorded which). Some clones in this sample may be carry-over from other donors' samples.

This clone was recorded many times. The rearrangement joins TRBV20-1 to TRBJ2-5; 11 positions match TRBD2. This CDR3 region has 14 residues. Per the germline V gene, CDR1 is DFQATT and CDR2 is SNEGSKA (reference sequence). Trimming at V came to 4 bases and at J to 5 bases, leaving 6 bases not matched to a gene. The CDR3 DNA reads as TGCAGTGCTATTAGCGGGGGGGCTGATGAGACCCAGTACTTC. It translates to CSAISGGADETQYF.

There are a few counts of this clone. A read error may be the cause here, since a much bigger clone is one base away. V is TRBV10-2 and J is TRBJ2-5; 7 nucleotides align to TRBD2. The CDR3 is 16 amino acids. After removal of 5 bases from V and 5 bases from J, the junction contained 14 bases not matched to a gene. Germline V gene data show CDR1 as WSHSY and CDR2 as SAAADI. In nucleotides, the CDR3 is TGCGCCAGCAGTAACTCTATCGGGGGGATTCGCGAGACCCAGTACTTC. This gives the protein CASSNSIGGIRETQYF.

This clone appeared many times. The rearrangement uses TRBV20-1 and TRBJ1-5, with D perhaps TRBD1 (5 bases). V was shortened by 0 bases and J by 7 bases, with 13 bases between the two germline ends. The CDR3 is 14 residues long. Germline-derived CDR1 and CDR2 are DFQATT and SNEGSKA (reference sequence). CDR3 coding DNA: TGCAGTGCTAGAGAACCGAGGGGAGAACAGCCCCAGCATTTT. Its protein is CSAREPRGEQPQHF.

This clone was counted ten times or more. The chain couples TRBV4-1 to TRBJ1-3; 7 nucleotides match TRBD1. In germline, CDR1 is MGHRA, CDR2 YSYEKL. J gave up 2 bases and V 2 bases, and 6 bases lay outside the gene matches. CDR3 length equals 16 residues. The CDR3 bases are TGCGCCAGCAGCCAAACCGACAGGGTCCCTGGAAACACCATATATTTT. It is translated as CASSQTDRVPGNTIYF.

This clone was observed at least ten times. This chain uses TRBV6-6 with TRBJ2-5; D perhaps matches TRBD2 (5 bases). The CDR3 length is 15 residues. The germline V gene has CDR1 MNHNY and CDR2 SVGAGI (reference sequence). V was shortened by 0 bases and J by 5 bases, with 13 bases between the two germline ends. The CDR3, as DNA: TGTGCCAGCAGTTACTCCCTTGGAGGTGGTGAGACCCAGTACTTC. Protein: CASSYSLGGGETQYF.

This clone was picked up many times. The rearrangement links TRBV5-1 to TRBJ2-3, with 9 bases that match TRBD1. Trimming removed 4 bases from V and 6 bases from J; junction bases left unmatched: 6. The CDR3 is made up of 14 amino acids. From germline, CDR1 is SGHRS and CDR2 YFSETQ. The CDR3 loop is CASSTGQGYDTQYF. In DNA form, the CDR3 reads TGCGCCAGCAGCACGGGACAGGGCTACGATACGCAGTATTTT. Drawing the rest from reference TRBV5-1 and TRBJ2-3, the complete variable domain is KAGVTQTPRYLIKTRGQQVTLSCSPISGHRSVSWYQQTPGQGLQFLFEYFSETQRNKGNFPGRFSGRQFSNSRSEMNVSTLELGDSALYLCASSTGQGYDTQYFGPGTRLTVL.

This clone was found many times. This chain joins TRBV5-4 and TRBJ1-1; maybe TRBD1 (5 bases). Trimming took 0 bases from V and 1 from J, leaving 7 bases between them. The CDR3 runs 14 residues. Germline CDR1 is SGHNT and CDR2 is YYREEE (reference sequence). The CDR3 loop is CASSLDGTNTEAFF. CDR3 coding DNA: TGTGCCAGCAGCTTGGATGGGACGAACACTGAAGCTTTCTTT.

The chain uses TRBV28 and TRBJ2-7; 9 bases fit TRBD1. The CDR3 covers 15 residues. V trimming: 6 bases; J trimming: 5 bases; junction bases outside the gene matches: 11. Germline V lookup: CDR1 MDHEN, CDR2 SYDVKM. The CDR3 DNA follows: TGTGCCAGCAGGCTTACAGGGGGCGGTAGGAACGAGCAGTACTTC. It translates to CASRLTGGGRNEQYF.

This clone appeared many times. The chain joins TRBV6-4 to TRBJ1-5, with D hard to call. The CDR3 runs 18 residues. Per the germline V gene, CDR1 is MRHNA and CDR2 is SNTAGT. V shed 8 bases and J shed 2 bases, with 25 bases lying between them. CDR3 sequence (DNA): TGTGCCAGCCCCATCCCCGGGTCCACCAAAACCCGCAATCAGCCCCAGCATTTT. Translation: CASPIPGSTKTRNQPQHF.

This clone was recorded many times. This chain joins TRBV5-1 and TRBJ1-2, with 12 bases matching TRBD1. The CDR3 is made up of 17 amino acids. V dropped 3 bases and J dropped 7; count of bases not matched to a gene: 13. Germline CDR1 SGHRS, CDR2 YFSETQ. Here the CDR3 DNA reads TGCGCCAGCAGCTCGGGCGGGACAGGGGGCGTGGGACGTGGCTACACCTTC. Its translation is CASSSGGTGGVGRGYTF.

The chain carries TRBV6-1 and TRBJ2-7, with 8 bases that match TRBD1. This CDR3 is built from 13 residues. Germline-derived CDR1 and CDR2 are MNHNS and SASEGT. The V segment lost 3 bases and the J segment 13 bases; nucleotides outside the gene matches: 11. CDR3 protein: CASSDRGPYEKYF. The DNA for the CDR3 is TGTGCCAGCAGTGACAGGGGGCCCTACGAGAAATACTTC.

Many counts were recorded for this clone. The chain uses TRBV20-1 and TRBJ1-2; D unresolved. The V gene's germline CDR1 is DFQATT and CDR2 SNEGSKA (reference sequence). V was clipped by 6 bases and J by 8 bases, with 10 bases between them. The CDR3 consists of 10 residues. CDR3 sequence: CSAVFKGYTF. The CDR3 bases are TGCAGTGCCGTGTTCAAGGGCTACACCTTC.

Worth noting for this clone: Since no conserved phenylalanine or tryptophan closes the CDR3, a read error is the likely cause. The genes are TRBV7-3 and TRBJ2-5; 8 bases fit TRBD1. The DNA matches TRBJ2-1 better at its end, which makes the J call doubtful. The CDR3 contains 14 residues. Germline V gene sequence: CDR1 SGHTA, CDR2 FQGTGA. CDR3 in amino acids: CASSLQGAGESQFV. The CDR3 DNA sequence: TGTGCCAGCAGCTTACAGGGGGCCGGAGAGAGCCAGTTCGTC.

This clone turned up a few times. This may be a read error, as it is one base from a much larger clone. Other DNA sequences in the sample encode the same CDR3. The CDR3 reads CASSSGTVGNTIYF. CDR3 coding DNA: TGTGCCAGCAGCTCGGGGACAGTAGGAAACACCATATATTTT. This chain connects TRBV5-1 to TRBJ1-3, with 7 bases matching TRBD1. Germline V CDR1 and CDR2: SGHRS, YFSETQ. The CDR3 sequence is 14 residues long.

This clone was picked up many times. The chain recombines TRBV5-4 with TRBJ1-4; D possibly corresponds to TRBD1 (6 bases). V was trimmed by 0 bases and J by 7 bases, leaving 10 bases between them. This CDR3 has 14 residues. Germline V gives CDR1 SGHNT, CDR2 YYREEE (reference sequence). CDR3 residues: CASSLAGEGEKLFF. The CDR3 nucleotides read TGTGCCAGCAGCTTGGCAGGGGAAGGTGAAAAACTGTTTTTT.

In this sample, this clone turned up many times. V and J are TRBV10-1 and TRBJ1-1, with D possibly matching TRBD1 (5 bases). Deletions cut 6 bases from V and 5 bases from J, with 13 bases between. The CDR3 has 13 residues. Germline V gives CDR1 WNHNN, CDR2 SYGVQD (reference sequence). The CDR3 DNA sequence: TGCGCCAGCAGGATGGGCCGGGGGACTGAAGCTTTCTTT. Translation: CASRMGRGTEAFF.

This clone is termed medium-sized. The chain uses TRBV6-6 and TRBJ1-2; the match to TRBD1 covers 9 bases. Unmatched junction bases numbered 8, after V lost 2 bases and J lost 7 bases. This CDR3 comprises 15 residues. Germline values: CDR1 MNHNY, CDR2 SVGAGI (reference sequence). CDR3 loop: CASSYGTGKTGGYTF. The CDR3 DNA sequence: TGTGCCAGCAGTTACGGGACAGGGAAGACGGGTGGCTACACCTTC.

This clone appeared many times. The gene calls are TRBV24-1 and TRBJ2-2; 15 nucleotides align to TRBD2. CDR3 length: 18 residues. Germline V lookup: CDR1 KGHDR, CDR2 SFDVKD. V was clipped by 5 bases and J by 6 bases; unmatched bases: 9. The CDR3 region has the DNA TGTGCCACCAGTGTCAGGCCGGGACTAGCGGGAGGAGCCGGGGAGCTGTTTTTT. Translation: CATSVRPGLAGGAGELFF.

Comments on this clone: Since a much larger clone is just one base distant, this may be a read error. Different DNA sequences within this sample yield the same CDR3. The chain couples TRBV11-2 to TRBJ2-5; TRBD2 agrees at 12 bases. J gave up 1 base and V 5 bases, and 5 bases lay outside the gene matches. The CDR3 length is 16 residues. The germline gives CDR1 SGHAT, CDR2 FQNNGV. CDR3 sequence: CASSPGLAGTQETQYF. The CDR3 coding sequence is TGTGCCAGCAGCCCTGGACTAGCGGGGACCCAAGAGACCCAGTACTTC.

This clone has a single count. One base away lies a much larger clone, so this may be a sequencing read error. This specimen includes other DNA sequences encoding the same CDR3. This chain connects TRBV5-4 to TRBJ2-5; no clear D gene. CDR3 length: 14 amino acids. CDR1 SGHNT and CDR2 YYREEE come from the germline V gene (reference sequence). The CDR3 nucleotides read TGTGCCAGCAGCCGTCGAACGGTTCAAGAGACACAGTACTTC. Its protein is CASSRRTVQETQYF.

With respect to this clone: A much larger clone is a single base away; this may be a read error. Within the sample, other DNA sequences also encode this same CDR3. The V and J genes are TRBV20-1 and TRBJ2-7; 10 positions agree with TRBD1. Looked up from germline, CDR1 is DFQATT and CDR2 is SNEGSKA (reference sequence). Trimming took 4 bases from V and 10 from J; bases not matched to a gene: 13. This CDR3 spans 14 amino acids. The CDR3 loop is CSATRGQGSYGQYF. CDR3 coding DNA: TGCAGTGCTACCCGGGGACAGGGGAGCTACGGACAGTACTTC.